These T cell receptor beta chains were read from a single sample in a study of blood T cell repertoires in COVID-19. TCRdb keeps only in-frame clones here, not all; method: immunoSEQ multiplex PCR. Seen here are around 300,000 clones, around nine tenths observed once, and the top ten hold around 2.4%. Sequencing used PBMCs or T cells enriched from blood (not recorded which). The source is a woman aged 18-35 years who had recovered from COVID-19. Both conserved end residues are part of each CDR3. The D gene is left open where the match is weak. Size tells how often a clone was seen (once, few, many) or the class of an expanded clone, and some rows leave it out.

cdr3_length: 13; clone_size: NA; j_call: TRBJ1-3; v_call: TRBV27; d_call: NA; cdr3_aa: CASSKGGGNTIYF
cdr3_length: 12; clone_size: NA; j_call: TRBJ1-5; v_call: TRBV14; d_call: NA; cdr3_aa: CASSLRVGPQHF
cdr3_length: 18; clone_size: NA; j_call: TRBJ1-2; v_call: TRBV6-1; d_call: TRBD1; cdr3_aa: CASSEVGTGALANYGYTF
cdr3_length: 13; clone_size: NA; j_call: TRBJ1-4; v_call: TRBV7-2; d_call: TRBD1; cdr3_aa: CATRDRAREKLFF
cdr3_length: 14; clone_size: once; j_call: TRBJ1-6; v_call: TRBV19; d_call: NA; cdr3_aa: CASSTLTGNSPLHF
cdr3_length: 12; clone_size: NA; j_call: TRBJ2-5; v_call: TRBV30; d_call: NA; cdr3_aa: CAWSVGGTTQYF
cdr3_length: 18; clone_size: NA; j_call: TRBJ2-6; v_call: TRBV6-2/TRBV6-3; d_call: NA; cdr3_aa: CASSPLGQGPSGANVLTF
cdr3_length: 13; clone_size: NA; j_call: TRBJ1-1; v_call: TRBV6-5; d_call: NA; cdr3_aa: CASSLRGPGEAFF
cdr3_length: 15; clone_size: NA; j_call: TRBJ2-7; v_call: TRBV3-1/TRBV3-2; d_call: TRBD2; cdr3_aa: CASSQVWGGRNEQYF
cdr3_length: 18; clone_size: NA; j_call: TRBJ1-2; v_call: TRBV13; d_call: TRBD1; cdr3_aa: CASSSRDRGTIVAGGYTF
cdr3_length: 15; clone_size: NA; j_call: TRBJ2-3; v_call: TRBV19; d_call: TRBD1; cdr3_aa: CASSIRTGEADTQYF
cdr3_length: 14; clone_size: NA; j_call: TRBJ1-5; v_call: TRBV19; d_call: TRBD1; cdr3_aa: CATGTGTGSQPQHF
cdr3_length: 13; clone_size: NA; j_call: TRBJ1-2; v_call: TRBV6-5; d_call: TRBD1; cdr3_aa: CASTGQGNYGYTF
cdr3_length: 14; clone_size: NA; j_call: TRBJ2-3; v_call: TRBV27; d_call: TRBD1; cdr3_aa: CAGRDRGRTDTQYF
cdr3_length: 15; clone_size: NA; j_call: TRBJ1-2; v_call: TRBV5-1; d_call: NA; cdr3_aa: CASSLGPDKFYGYTF
cdr3_length: 16; clone_size: NA; j_call: TRBJ2-5; v_call: TRBV11-2; d_call: TRBD2; cdr3_aa: CASSLGIAGGGETQYF
cdr3_length: 14; clone_size: NA; j_call: TRBJ2-5; v_call: TRBV7-8; d_call: NA; cdr3_aa: CASSLAGGQETQYF
cdr3_length: 16; clone_size: NA; j_call: TRBJ2-2; v_call: TRBV3-1/TRBV3-2; d_call: TRBD2; cdr3_aa: CASRTYSGGSTGELFF
cdr3_length: 16; clone_size: NA; j_call: TRBJ1-2; v_call: TRBV28; d_call: NA; cdr3_aa: CASSLIFRAGIYGYTF
cdr3_length: 15; clone_size: once; j_call: TRBJ1-1; v_call: TRBV18; d_call: NA; cdr3_aa: CASSPPITGSTEAFF
cdr3_length: 13; clone_size: once; j_call: TRBJ1-2; v_call: TRBV18; d_call: TRBD1; cdr3_aa: CASSPDRERGYTF
cdr3_length: 13; clone_size: NA; j_call: TRBJ2-5; v_call: TRBV5-1; d_call: NA; cdr3_aa: CASVAGGAGTQYF
cdr3_length: 14; clone_size: NA; j_call: TRBJ1-2; v_call: TRBV27; d_call: NA; cdr3_aa: CASSLSMTAGGYTF
cdr3_length: 13; clone_size: NA; j_call: TRBJ2-2; v_call: TRBV19; d_call: NA; cdr3_aa: CASSPVVTGELFF
cdr3_length: 16; clone_size: NA; j_call: TRBJ2-1; v_call: TRBV7-9; d_call: TRBD1; cdr3_aa: CASSSLDRGFYNEQFF
cdr3_length: 17; clone_size: NA; j_call: TRBJ2-7; v_call: TRBV27; d_call: TRBD2; cdr3_aa: CASSPLGLAGADYEQYF
cdr3_length: 16; clone_size: few; j_call: TRBJ2-3; v_call: TRBV27; d_call: NA; cdr3_aa: CASSLLEPGSTDTQYF
cdr3_length: 11; clone_size: NA; j_call: TRBJ1-2; v_call: TRBV16; d_call: TRBD1; cdr3_aa: CARPGGNGYTF
cdr3_length: 16; clone_size: NA; j_call: TRBJ2-3; v_call: TRBV3-1/TRBV3-2; d_call: NA; cdr3_aa: CASSRGAGAAIHTQYF
cdr3_length: 15; clone_size: NA; j_call: TRBJ2-1; v_call: TRBV27; d_call: TRBD2; cdr3_aa: CASSPLAGSYNEQFF
cdr3_length: 14; clone_size: NA; j_call: TRBJ1-3; v_call: TRBV7-8; d_call: NA; cdr3_aa: CASSSNRAGNTIYF
cdr3_length: 15; clone_size: NA; j_call: TRBJ1-3; v_call: TRBV6-2/TRBV6-3; d_call: NA; cdr3_aa: CASSTGGLSGNTIYF
cdr3_length: 17; clone_size: NA; j_call: TRBJ2-2; v_call: TRBV2; d_call: TRBD2; cdr3_aa: CASSEFRSGSLAGELFF
cdr3_length: 15; clone_size: NA; j_call: TRBJ2-1; v_call: TRBV5-5; d_call: TRBD2; cdr3_aa: CASSLASGGQVEQFF
cdr3_length: 15; clone_size: NA; j_call: TRBJ1-2; v_call: TRBV18; d_call: NA; cdr3_aa: CASSQTVGTGDGYTF
cdr3_length: 10; clone_size: NA; j_call: TRBJ1-2; v_call: TRBV28; d_call: NA; cdr3_aa: CASSRGLMNF
cdr3_length: 19; clone_size: NA; j_call: TRBJ2-1; v_call: TRBV7-2; d_call: TRBD2; cdr3_aa: CASSLLPGTSGSHGDEQFF